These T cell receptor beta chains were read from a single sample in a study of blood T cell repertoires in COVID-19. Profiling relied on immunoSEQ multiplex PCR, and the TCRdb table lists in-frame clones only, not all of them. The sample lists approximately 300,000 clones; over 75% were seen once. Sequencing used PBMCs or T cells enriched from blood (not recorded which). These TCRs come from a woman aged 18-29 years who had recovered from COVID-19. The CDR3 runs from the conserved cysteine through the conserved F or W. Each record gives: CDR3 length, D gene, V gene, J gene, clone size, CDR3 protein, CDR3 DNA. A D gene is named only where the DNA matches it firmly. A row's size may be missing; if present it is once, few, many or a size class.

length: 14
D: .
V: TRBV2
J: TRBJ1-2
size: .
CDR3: CASSEEVAGYGYTF
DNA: TGTGCCAGCAGTGAAGAGGTAGCAGGGTATGGCTACACCTTC

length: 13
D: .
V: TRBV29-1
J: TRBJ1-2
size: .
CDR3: CSVDLGISYGYTF
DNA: TGCAGCGTTGATCTCGGGATTTCCTATGGCTACACCTTC

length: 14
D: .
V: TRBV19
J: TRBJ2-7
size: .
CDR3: CASSSGTTWNEQYF
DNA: TGTGCCAGTAGTTCCGGGACAACATGGAACGAGCAGTACTTC

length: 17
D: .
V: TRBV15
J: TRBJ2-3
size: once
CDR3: CATSRRYRAGGTDTQYF
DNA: TGTGCCACCAGCAGGAGATATCGGGCGGGCGGCACAGATACGCAGTATTTT

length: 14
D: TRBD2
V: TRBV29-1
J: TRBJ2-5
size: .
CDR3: CSVGRGGGQETQYF
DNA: TGCAGCGTTGGTCGCGGGGGGGGCCAAGAGACCCAGTACTTC

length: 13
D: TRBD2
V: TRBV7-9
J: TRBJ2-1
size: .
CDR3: CASSPPLAEEQFF
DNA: TGTGCCAGCAGCCCCCCCCTAGCGGAGGAGCAGTTCTTC

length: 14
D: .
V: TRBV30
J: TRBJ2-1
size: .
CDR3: CAWTWVASYNEQFF
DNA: TGTGCCTGGACATGGGTAGCCTCCTACAATGAGCAGTTCTTC

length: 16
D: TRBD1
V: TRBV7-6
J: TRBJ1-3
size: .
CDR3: CASSLEGQGSGNTIYF
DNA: TGTGCCAGCAGCTTAGAGGGACAGGGCTCTGGAAACACCATATATTTT

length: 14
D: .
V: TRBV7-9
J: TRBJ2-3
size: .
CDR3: CASSPSTYSDTQYF
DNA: TGTGCCAGCAGTCCTTCTACCTATTCAGATACGCAGTATTTT

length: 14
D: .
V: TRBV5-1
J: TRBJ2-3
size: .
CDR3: CASSQQGFGDTQYF
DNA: TGCGCCAGCAGCCAACAGGGTTTTGGAGATACGCAGTATTTT

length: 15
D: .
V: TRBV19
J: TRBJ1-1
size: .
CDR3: CASRTLLARPAGAFF
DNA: TGTGCCAGTAGAACCCTTCTAGCACGGCCAGCGGGAGCTTTCTTT

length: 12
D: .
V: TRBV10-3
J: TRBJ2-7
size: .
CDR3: CAISESTYEQYF
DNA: TGTGCCATCAGTGAATCCACCTACGAGCAGTACTTC

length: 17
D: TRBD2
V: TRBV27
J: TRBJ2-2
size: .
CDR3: CASSFIGGGAVTGELFF
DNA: TGTGCCAGCAGTTTCATTGGCGGGGGGGCCGTCACCGGGGAGCTGTTTTTT

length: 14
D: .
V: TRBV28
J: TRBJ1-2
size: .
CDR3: CASSSKSTNYGYTF
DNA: TGTGCCAGCAGTTCGAAATCTACTAACTATGGCTACACCTTC

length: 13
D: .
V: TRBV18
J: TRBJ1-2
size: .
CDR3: CASRPPVKMGYTF
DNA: TGTGCCAGTCGTCCCCCAGTTAAGATGGGCTACACCTTC

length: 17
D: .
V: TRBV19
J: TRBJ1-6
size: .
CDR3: CASSAVAAGRGDSPLHF
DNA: TGTGCCAGTAGTGCTGTGGCTGCGGGTCGCGGCGATTCACCCCTCCACTTT

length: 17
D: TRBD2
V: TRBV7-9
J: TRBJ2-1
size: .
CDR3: CASSLIFLTSGYNEQFF
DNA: TGTGCCAGCAGCTTAATATTTTTGACTAGCGGATACAATGAGCAGTTCTTC

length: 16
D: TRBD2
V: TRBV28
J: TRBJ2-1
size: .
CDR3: CASSSLAGRRYNEQFF
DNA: TGTGCCAGCAGTTCACTAGCGGGAAGGCGGTACAATGAGCAGTTCTTC

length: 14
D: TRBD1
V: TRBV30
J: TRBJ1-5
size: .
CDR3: CAWRGQGASQPQHF
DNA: TGTGCCTGGAGAGGACAGGGGGCGAGTCAGCCCCAGCATTTT

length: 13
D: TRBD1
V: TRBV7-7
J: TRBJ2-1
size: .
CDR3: CASSPDRGAEQFF
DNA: TGTGCTAGCAGCCCGGACAGGGGGGCTGAGCAGTTCTTC

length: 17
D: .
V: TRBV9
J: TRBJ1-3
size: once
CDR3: CASSVSGGPYSGNTIYF
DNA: TGTGCCAGCAGCGTAAGTGGGGGCCCCTACTCTGGAAACACCATATATTTT

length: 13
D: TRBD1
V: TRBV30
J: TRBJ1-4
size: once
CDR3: CAWRVTGNEKLFF
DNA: TGTGCCTGGCGGGTGACAGGGAATGAAAAACTGTTTTTT

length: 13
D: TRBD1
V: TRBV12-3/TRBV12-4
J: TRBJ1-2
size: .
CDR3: CASRETGVGGYTF
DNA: TGTGCCAGCAGAGAAACAGGGGTTGGGGGCTACACCTTC

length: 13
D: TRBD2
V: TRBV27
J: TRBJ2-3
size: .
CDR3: CASSGLATDTQYF
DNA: TGTGCCAGCAGCGGACTAGCCACAGATACGCAGTATTTT

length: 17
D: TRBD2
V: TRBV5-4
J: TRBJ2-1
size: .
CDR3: CASSGGLAGAVYNEQFF
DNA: TGTGCCAGCAGCGGGGGACTAGCGGGAGCGGTGTACAATGAGCAGTTCTTC

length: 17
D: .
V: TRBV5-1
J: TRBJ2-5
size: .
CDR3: CASSLGTAGAGLTAQYF
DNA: TGCGCCAGCAGCTTGGGTACTGCAGGTGCTGGCTTGACGGCCCAGTACTTC

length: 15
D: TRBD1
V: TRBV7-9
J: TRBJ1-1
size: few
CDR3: CASSSWDRMNTEAFF
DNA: TGTGCCAGCAGCTCCTGGGACAGAATGAACACTGAAGCTTTCTTT

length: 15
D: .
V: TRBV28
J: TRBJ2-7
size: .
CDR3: CASSRNRGGSYEQYF
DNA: TGTGCCAGCAGCCGCAACAGGGGAGGATCCTACGAGCAGTACTTC

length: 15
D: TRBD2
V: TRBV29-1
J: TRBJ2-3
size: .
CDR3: CSVFPGTSGTDTQYF
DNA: TGCAGCGTTTTTCCCGGGACTAGCGGCACAGATACGCAGTATTTT

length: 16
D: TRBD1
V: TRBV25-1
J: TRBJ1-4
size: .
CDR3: CASSGEGATTNEKLFF
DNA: TGTGCCAGCAGTGGAGAGGGGGCCACAACTAATGAAAAACTGTTTTTT

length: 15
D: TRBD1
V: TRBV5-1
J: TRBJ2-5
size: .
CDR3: CASSSGQGFGETQYF
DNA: TGCGCCAGCAGCTCGGGACAGGGGTTCGGAGAGACCCAGTACTTC

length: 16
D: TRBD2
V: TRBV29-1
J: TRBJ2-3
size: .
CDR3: CSASGSLAPSTDTQYF
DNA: TGCAGCGCGAGCGGGAGTTTAGCCCCAAGCACAGATACGCAGTATTTT

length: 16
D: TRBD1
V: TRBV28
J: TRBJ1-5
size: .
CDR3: CASSSTGGIGNQPQHF
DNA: TGTGCCAGCAGTTCGACAGGGGGCATTGGCAATCAGCCCCAGCATTTT

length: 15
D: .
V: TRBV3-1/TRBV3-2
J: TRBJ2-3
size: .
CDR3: CASSQRVRGTDTQYF
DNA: TGTGCCAGCAGCCAAAGGGTCAGGGGCACAGATACGCAGTATTTT

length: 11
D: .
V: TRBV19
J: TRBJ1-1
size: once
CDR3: CASTQGDEAFF
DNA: TGTGCCAGTACCCAGGGTGACGAAGCTTTCTTT

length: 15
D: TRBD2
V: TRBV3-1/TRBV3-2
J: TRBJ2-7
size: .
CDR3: CASSQVSGGISQQYF
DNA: TGTGCCAGCAGCCAAGTATCCGGGGGGATAAGTCAGCAGTACTTC

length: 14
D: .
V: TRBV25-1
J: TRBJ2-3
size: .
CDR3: CASSEYTVGDTQYF
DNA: TGTGCCAGCAGTGAATATACCGTCGGTGATACGCAGTATTTT

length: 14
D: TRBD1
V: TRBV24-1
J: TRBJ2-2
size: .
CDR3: CATQQGANTGELFF
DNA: TGTGCCACACAACAGGGGGCCAACACCGGGGAGCTGTTTTTT

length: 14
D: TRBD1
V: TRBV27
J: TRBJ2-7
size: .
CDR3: CASSFRTGGHEQYF
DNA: TGTGCCAGCAGTTTCCGGACAGGGGGCCACGAGCAGTACTTC